The 8 T cell receptor beta chains below were found in one sample sequenced in a study of Tregs in tolerant kidney transplant recipients. TCRdb keeps only in-frame clones here, not all; method: immunoSEQ multiplex PCR. The data contain approximately 100,000 clones, over 85% of them singletons. Sequences were derived from CD4+ T cells from blood, sampled before the transplant. Every receptor here comes from a human donor who received a combined kidney and bone marrow transplant.

Comment on this clone: One junction end does not reproduce the germline sequence, and a read error may be involved. This CDR3 is CASGVETGYTQYF. The CDR3 nucleotides read TGTGCCAGCGGCGTAGAGACTGGATATACGCAGTATTTT. The gene calls are TRBV9 and TRBJ2-3; D is ambiguous. The CDR3 length is 13 residues. Germline CDR1 reads SGDLS; CDR2 reads YYNGEE.

The V call is TRBV5-1, the J call TRBJ2-7; 7 bases map to TRBD1. Germline V gives CDR1 SGHRS, CDR2 YFSETQ. The CDR3 has 16 amino acids. Trimming removed 4 bases from V and 0 bases from J; junction bases left unmatched: 10. The CDR3 spells CASSTQPGQSSYEQYF. The CDR3 DNA is TGCGCCAGCAGCACGCAACCGGGACAGTCCTCCTACGAGCAGTACTTC.

The chain is built from TRBV7-7 and TRBJ2-5; tentative D call: TRBD2 (6 bases). CDR3 length equals 15 residues. The V gene lost 2 bases and the J gene lost 5 bases, with 15 bases spanning the gap. The germline V gene has CDR1 SSHAT and CDR2 FNYEAQ (reference sequence). The CDR3 loop is CASSLSPGVPETQYF. The CDR3 nucleotides read TGTGCCAGCAGCTTATCACCGGGGGTGCCTGAGACCCAGTACTTC.

This sequence joins TRBV4-1 and TRBJ2-1; TRBD2 agrees at 9 bases. The V gene end was trimmed by 1 base and the J gene end by 0 bases; junction bases not matched to a gene: 10. The germline V gene has CDR1 MGHRA and CDR2 YSYEKL. This CDR3 spans 19 amino acids. The CDR3 region has the DNA TGCGCCAGCAGCCAAGGTCGAAGCGGGAGGCTTAGCTCCTACAATGAGCAGTTCTTC. This encodes CASSQGRSGRLSSYNEQFF.

V and J are TRBV7-7 and TRBJ1-1; D is uncertain. CDR3 length: 13 amino acids. Per germline, CDR1 SSHAT and CDR2 FNYEAQ (reference sequence). V was pared by 5 bases and J by 0 bases, with 7 bases between. In DNA, the CDR3 is TGTGCCAGCAGCCTTTACTTGAACACTGAAGCTTTCTTT. Translation gives CASSLYLNTEAFF.

The V and J genes are TRBV27 and TRBJ1-1; 7 bases line up with TRBD1. This CDR3 spans 15 amino acids. Trimming took 7 bases from V and 6 from J; bases not matched to a gene: 14. The germline V gene encodes CDR1 MNHEY and CDR2 SMNVEV (reference sequence). The DNA for the CDR3 is TGTGCCAGCAAAAATCTCAGGGGGATGGGCGCTGAAGCTTTCTTT. Translation gives CASKNLRGMGAEAFF.

The V and J genes are TRBV19 and TRBJ1-2, with D hard to call. The V gene's germline CDR1 is LNHDA and CDR2 SQIVND (reference sequence). Trimming removed 5 bases from V and 2 bases from J, with 9 bases in between. The CDR3 runs 13 residues. In nucleotides, the CDR3 is TGTGCCAGTAGTGAGGGCCCAAACTATGGCTACACCTTC. Amino acids: CASSEGPNYGYTF.

This clone was recorded only once. The J gene is TRBJ2-5, the V gene TRBV5-1, with TRBD2 identical over 7 bases. CDR3 length: 13 residues. V lost 1 base to trimming and J lost 3 bases; unmatched junction nucleotides: 0. CDR1 SGHRS and CDR2 YFSETQ come from the germline V gene. Written as DNA, the CDR3 is TGCGCCAGCAGCTTGCTAGCGGAAGAGACCCAGTACTTC. Translation gives CASSLLAEETQYF.